The T cell receptor (beta chain) under discussion was sequenced for a study of T cells expressing NK-cell markers. For the study at large: Obtained from sorted CD3+CD56+NKG2C+, CD3+CD56+NKG2C- and CD3+CD56-NKG2C+ T cells were the TCR beta repertoires. The authors sequenced eight donors, of whom seven were HCMV-seropositive and one was seronegative.

TCRdb re-called the 5' RACE reads and gives one entry per CDR3 protein, without DNA. Its clone listing holds about 110,000 distinct CDR3 sequences. The CDR3 covers 15 residues. CDR1 and CDR2 (germline): MNHEY, SVGAGI. Study-wide findings and caveats: It remained uncertain whether the expanded NKG2C+ T cell clones were specific for HCMV antigens. Dominant NKG2C+ clonotypes made up 1.0-7.0% of CD8+ T cells in a handful of donors.

Points on this clonotype: No antigen is known for it.

This clonotype originated in a woman aged 18-69 years in good health. The sequenced sample was blood T cells: a sorted CD56 or NKG2C T cell subset, CD4+ or CD8+ T cells, or bulk PBMC T cells (not recorded which). The chain is built from TRBV6-5 and TRBJ2-5; the D gene TCRdb calls, TRBD1, cannot be checked with no DNA. CDR3 loop: CASSYSERGETTQYF.